These 6 T cell receptor beta chains originate from one sample sequenced in a study of control samples from healthy donors and cancer patients (dated by TCRdb to about 2020). Library preparation employed the immunoSEQ multiplex PCR assay. TCRdb retrieved this table from immuneACCESS and kept in-frame rearrangements only. Not all clones are present; in checked studies, unresolved V genes account for under half, and no reason is known for the remainder. This sample holds about 74,000 clones; around nine tenths were observed only once. Of the sample, 4.5% to 6% falls within the top ten clones. The sequenced material came from blood. All receptors derive from a woman aged 50 to 65 in good health.

The chain joins TRBV7-5 to TRBJ1-5. TRBV7-5 is tagged as a pseudogene. The CDR3 contains 13 residues. CDR3 coding DNA: TGTGCCAGAAGCCCGCCTAGCAATCAGCCCCAGCATTTT. Residues: CARSPPSNQPQHF.

The V gene is TRBV5-4, the J gene TRBJ1-2; D is possibly TRBD1 (6 bases). Germline V CDR1 and CDR2: SGHNT, YYREEE (reference sequence). V lost 4 bases, J lost 8 bases, and 15 bases lay in between. The length of the CDR3 is 13 residues. As DNA, the CDR3 is TGTGCCAGCAGCACAGACAGGTTAAGGGGCTACACCTTC. Its translation: CASSTDRLRGYTF.

The rearrangement joins TRBV7-8 to TRBJ2-1; D gene unclear. Trimming left V 1 base short and J 0 bases short, with 7 bases between. The length of the CDR3 is 15 residues. Germline CDR1 reads SGHVS; CDR2 reads FQNEAQ. CDR3 residues: CASSLEQISYNEQFF. In DNA form, the CDR3 reads TGTGCCAGCAGCTTAGAACAGATCTCCTACAATGAGCAGTTCTTC.

This sequence joins TRBV5-4 and TRBJ1-1; no clear D. V was shortened by 7 bases and J by 1 base, with 8 bases between the two germline ends. Germline-derived CDR1 and CDR2 are SGHNT and YYREEE (reference sequence). The CDR3 is 12 residues long. DNA for the CDR3: TGTGCCAGCCAGTTAGGGAACACTGAAGCTTTCTTT. This gives the protein CASQLGNTEAFF.

The gene calls are TRBV6-6 and TRBJ2-2, with D unclear. CDR1 and CDR2 from the germline V gene are MNHNY and SVGAGI (reference sequence). The V gene lost 5 bases and the J gene lost 6 bases, with 7 bases spanning the gap. This CDR3 is 12 amino acids long. The CDR3 sequence: CASSEVSGELFF. As DNA, the CDR3 is TGTGCCAGCAGTGAGGTATCCGGGGAGCTGTTTTTT.

The CDR3 nucleotides read TGCGCCAGCAGCTTGGAGAATTCACCCCTCCACTTT. Translating it yields CASSLENSPLHF. The chain recombines TRBV5-1 with TRBJ1-6; D is ambiguous. CDR1 is SGHRS, CDR2 YFSETQ, per germline. V gave up 0 bases and J gave up 7 bases, with 2 bases separating them. This CDR3 is built from 12 residues.